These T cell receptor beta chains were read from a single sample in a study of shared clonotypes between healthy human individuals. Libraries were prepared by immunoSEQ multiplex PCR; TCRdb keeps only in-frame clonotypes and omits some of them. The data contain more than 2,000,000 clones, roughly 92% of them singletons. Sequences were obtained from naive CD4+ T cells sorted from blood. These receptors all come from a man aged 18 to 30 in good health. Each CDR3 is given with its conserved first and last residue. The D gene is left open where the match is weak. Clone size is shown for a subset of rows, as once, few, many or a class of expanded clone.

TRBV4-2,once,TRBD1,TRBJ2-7,CASSQVGGRQGAREQYF,TGTGCCAGCAGCCAAGTAGGGGGTAGACAGGGGGCTAGAGAGCAGTACTTC
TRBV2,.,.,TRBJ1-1,CASSLIQGPNTEAFF,TGTGCCAGCAGCCTGATACAGGGCCCTAACACTGAAGCTTTCTTT
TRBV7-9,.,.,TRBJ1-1,CASRRRENTEAFF,TGTGCCAGCAGACGCCGGGAGAACACTGAAGCTTTCTTT
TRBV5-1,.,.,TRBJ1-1,CASSLDWVGEAFF,TGCGCCAGCAGCTTGGATTGGGTGGGTGAAGCTTTCTTT
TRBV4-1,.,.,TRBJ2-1,CASSQEQGPHNEQFF,TGCGCCAGCAGCCAAGAACAGGGTCCCCACAATGAGCAGTTCTTC
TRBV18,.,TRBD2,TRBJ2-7,CASSPPGGIPYEQYF,TGTGCCAGCTCACCACCGGGAGGGATCCCCTACGAGCAGTACTTC
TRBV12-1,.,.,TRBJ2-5,CASSLPRKRGGQETQYF,TGTGCCAGCAGCTTACCGCGGAAGCGGGGGGGCCAAGAGACCCAGTACTTC
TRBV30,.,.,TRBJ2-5,CAWSFSPGPGETQYF,TGTGCCTGGAGTTTTTCCCCAGGGCCAGGGGAGACCCAGTACTTC
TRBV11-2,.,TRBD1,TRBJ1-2,CASSSWDRQYGYTF,TGTGCCAGCAGCTCCTGGGACAGGCAGTATGGCTACACCTTC
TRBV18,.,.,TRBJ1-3,CASSPGTSGNTIYF,TGTGCCAGCTCACCGGGGACCTCTGGAAACACCATATATTTT
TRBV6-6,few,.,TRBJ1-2,CASSSGYGYTF,TGTGCCAGCAGTTCAGGGTATGGCTACACCTTC
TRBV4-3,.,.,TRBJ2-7,CASSQEAGPLLKEQYF,TGCGCCAGCAGCCAAGAGGCGGGACCGCTCCTTAAAGAGCAGTACTTC
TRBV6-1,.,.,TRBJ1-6,CASSEGGSSALHF,TGTGCCAGCAGTGAAGGAGGGTCGTCGGCCCTCCACTTT
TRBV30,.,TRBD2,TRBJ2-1,CAWKAGGGIEQFF,TGTGCCTGGAAGGCGGGAGGCGGGATTGAGCAGTTCTTC
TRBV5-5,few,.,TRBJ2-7,CASSLGQGMVRQYF,TGTGCCAGCAGCTTAGGGCAGGGAATGGTTAGGCAGTACTTC
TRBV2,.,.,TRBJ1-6,CASRESSYNSPLHF,TGTGCCAGTCGTGAAAGCTCCTATAATTCACCCCTCCACTTT
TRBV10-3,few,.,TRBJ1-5,CAITGGLNQPQHF,TGTGCCATCACGGGTGGGCTGAATCAGCCCCAGCATTTT
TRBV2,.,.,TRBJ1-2,CASTFGRRGYTF,TGTGCCAGCACGTTTGGGAGGAGAGGCTACACCTTC
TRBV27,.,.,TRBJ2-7,CASSLTWASSYEQYF,TGTGCCAGCAGTTTAACGTGGGCAAGCTCCTACGAGCAGTACTTC
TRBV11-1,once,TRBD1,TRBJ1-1,CASSSDPGGDTEAFF,TGTGCCAGCAGCTCTGACCCAGGGGGAGACACTGAAGCTTTCTTT
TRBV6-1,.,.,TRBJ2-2,CASSENFGWNTGELFF,TGTGCCAGCAGTGAAAATTTTGGGTGGAACACCGGGGAGCTGTTTTTT
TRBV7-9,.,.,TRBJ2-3,CASSLVGLGTDTQYF,TGTGCCAGCAGCTTAGTGGGCCTCGGCACAGATACGCAGTATTTT
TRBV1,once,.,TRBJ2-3,CTSSQVGGISTDTQYF,TGCACCAGCAGCCAAGTGGGCGGGATTAGCACAGATACGCAGTATTTT
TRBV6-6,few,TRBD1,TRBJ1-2,CASNTGQVFGYTF,TGTGCCAGCAACACGGGACAGGTCTTTGGCTACACCTTC
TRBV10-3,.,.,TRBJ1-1,CAISVMNTEAFF,TGTGCCATCAGTGTCATGAACACTGAAGCTTTCTTT
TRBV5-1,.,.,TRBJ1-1,CASSMDSGNTEAFF,TGCGCCAGCAGCATGGACTCGGGGAACACTGAAGCTTTCTTT
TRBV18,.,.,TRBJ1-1,CASSVRMNTEAFF,TGTGCCAGCTCAGTCAGAATGAACACTGAAGCTTTCTTT
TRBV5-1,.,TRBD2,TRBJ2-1,CASSLYLAGVSSYNEQFF,TGCGCCAGCAGTTTGTATCTAGCGGGCGTAAGCTCCTACAATGAGCAGTTCTTC
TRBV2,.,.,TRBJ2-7,CASKVGGHEQYF,TGTGCCAGCAAGGTAGGGGGACACGAGCAGTACTTC
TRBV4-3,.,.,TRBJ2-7,CASSQDRSASAHEQYF,TGCGCCAGCAGCCAAGATCGAAGTGCTAGCGCCCACGAGCAGTACTTC
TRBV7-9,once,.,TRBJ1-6,CASSHDSGIPLHF,TGTGCCAGCAGCCATGATTCAGGGATACCCCTCCACTTT
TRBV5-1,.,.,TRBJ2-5,CASSFRGIPQETQYF,TGCGCCAGCAGCTTCAGGGGAATCCCCCAAGAGACCCAGTACTTC
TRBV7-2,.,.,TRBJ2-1,CASSPGRPHKEQFF,TGTGCCAGCAGTCCTGGCAGGCCCCATAAAGAGCAGTTCTTC
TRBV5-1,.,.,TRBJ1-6,CASSWGESSNSPLHF,TGCGCCAGCAGCTGGGGGGAAAGTAGTAATTCACCCCTCCACTTT
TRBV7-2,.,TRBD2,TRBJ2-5,CASSPGLAGEETQYF,TGTGCCAGCAGCCCGGGACTAGCGGGGGAAGAGACCCAGTACTTC
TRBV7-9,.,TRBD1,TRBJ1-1,CASSPQQGARTEAFF,TGTGCCAGCAGCCCGCAACAGGGGGCTCGGACTGAAGCTTTCTTT
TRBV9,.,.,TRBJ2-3,CASSPTLGTDTQYF,TGTGCCAGCAGCCCGACGTTAGGGACAGATACGCAGTATTTT
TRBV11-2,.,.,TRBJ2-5,CASSLDGGAEETQYF,TGTGCCAGCAGCTTAGATGGGGGGGCTGAGGAGACCCAGTACTTC
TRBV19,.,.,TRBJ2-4,CASSETKGEGRLTKNIQYF,TGTGCCAGTAGTGAAACTAAGGGCGAAGGGAGGCTAACCAAAAACATTCAGTACTTC
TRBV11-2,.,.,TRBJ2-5,CASSLDPGYQETQYF,TGTGCCAGCAGCTTAGACCCGGGGTACCAAGAGACCCAGTACTTC
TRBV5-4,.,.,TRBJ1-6,CASSLEGRGNNSPLHF,TGTGCCAGCAGCTTGGAGGGGAGGGGGAATAATTCACCCCTCCACTTT
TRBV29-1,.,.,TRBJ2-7,CSVYTYSYEQYF,TGCAGCGTATACACTTACTCCTACGAGCAGTACTTC
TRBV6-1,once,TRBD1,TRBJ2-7,CASTGTGRYEQYF,TGTGCCAGCACCGGGACAGGGCGGTACGAGCAGTACTTC
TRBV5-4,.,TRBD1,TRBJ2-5,CAFGGQGVGEQYF,TGTGCCTTTGGGGGACAGGGGGTCGGGGAGCAGTACTTC
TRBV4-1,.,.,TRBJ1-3,CASSQDLGNTGNTIYF,TGCGCCAGCAGCCAAGATTTGGGGAACACTGGAAACACCATATATTTT
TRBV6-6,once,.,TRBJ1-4,CASSYSQGVAKLFF,TGTGCCAGCAGTTACTCGCAGGGCGTTGCAAAACTGTTTTTT
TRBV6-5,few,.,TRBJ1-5,CASSLAGGNQPQHF,TGTGCCAGCAGTTTAGCAGGGGGCAATCAGCCCCAGCATTTT
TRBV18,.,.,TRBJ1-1,CASSPQRTNTEAFF,TGTGCCAGCTCACCTCAGCGGACGAACACTGAAGCTTTCTTT
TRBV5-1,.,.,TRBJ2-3,CASTFVDTQYF,TGCGCCAGCACGTTTGTGGATACGCAGTATTTT
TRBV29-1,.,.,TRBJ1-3,CSQHRGRSGNTIYF,TGCAGCCAGCACCGGGGCCGCTCTGGAAACACCATATATTTT
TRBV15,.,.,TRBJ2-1,CATSNRGSSYNEQFF,TGTGCCACCAGTAATAGGGGTAGCTCCTACAATGAGCAGTTCTTC
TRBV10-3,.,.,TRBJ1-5,CAISDLDNQPQHF,TGTGCCATCAGTGATTTGGACAATCAGCCCCAGCATTTT
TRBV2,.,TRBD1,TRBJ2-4,CASRRDSENIQYF,TGTGCCAGCAGACGGGACAGTGAAAACATTCAGTACTTC